Listed below are T cell receptor beta chains from one sample, sequenced in a study of glioma-infiltrating T cells. Using its own MiXCR run on the multiplex PCR reads, TCRdb lists one record per CDR3 protein. The profile shows 100,000 to 150,000 distinct CDR3 sequences, about 23% of them singletons. Sequenced sample: glioma tissue, nonneoplastic brain tissue, or PBMCs (not recorded which). All receptors derive from a human donor with low-grade glioma or glioblastoma, undergoing nonglioma brain surgery, or in good health (not recorded which). CDR3s leave out the opening cysteine and the closing phenylalanine or tryptophan.

TRBV28,TRBJ2-7,ASSYRVREQY
TRBV24-1,TRBJ2-7,ATSRGQGAYEQY
TRBV19,TRBJ1-2,VSSDPQGPWDYGYT
TRBV6-1,TRBJ2-3,ASSEASGGMQVEY
TRBV4-1,TRBJ2-1,ASSQDLTGNEQF
TRBV6-1,TRBJ2-1,ASTTSGPYNEQF
TRBV6-1,TRBJ1-5,ASSPRRGEVYQPQH
TRBV18,TRBJ1-1,ASSPSTGARVNTEAF
TRBV28,TRBJ1-2,ASSPSGTGDGYT
TRBV19,TRBJ1-1,ASRDRGAGTEAF
TRBV4-1,TRBJ1-3,ASSPSQGPGNTIY
TRBV6-2/TRBV6-3,TRBJ2-7,ARRSPGLASAPS
TRBV10-3,TRBJ1-2,AISEVETIARGYT
TRBV12-5,TRBJ2-1,ASGSGTSYNEQF
TRBV5-4,TRBJ2-4,ASRMDRGHIQY
TRBV29-1,TRBJ1-1,SVTWTDYTEAF
TRBV27,TRBJ2-3,ASSPGLARRTDTQY
TRBV6-6,TRBJ1-2,ASSYRARVGYT
TRBV29-1,TRBJ2-5,SVEDRGTYQETQY
TRBV19,TRBJ2-7,ASSPRLGTYEQY
TRBV4-2,TRBJ2-3,ASSQVAGQRTDTQY
TRBV10-3,TRBJ1-6,AISESAGNNSPLH
TRBV20-1,TRBJ2-7,SARDEAGAYEQY
TRBV4-2,TRBJ2-1,ASSQYLPAYNEQF
TRBV20-1,TRBJ1-5,SASSCTISGSQPQH
TRBV11-1,TRBJ2-5,ASSGTGIKTQY
TRBV4-3,TRBJ2-7,ASSQDRGYEQY
TRBV7-9,TRBJ1-1,ASSLGGQSMNTEAF
TRBV7-9,TRBJ1-2,ASSLGGLSYGYT
TRBV25-1,TRBJ2-3,AGSPPSGSDTQY
TRBV28,TRBJ1-5,ASLRQGNQPQH
TRBV24-1,TRBJ2-1,ATKSLGGDEQF
TRBV9,TRBJ2-1,ASSAPGTSGVYNEQF
TRBV30,TRBJ1-3,AWSIPRGMQSGNTIY
TRBV2,TRBJ1-2,ASSGRDRYYGYT
TRBV29-1,TRBJ2-3,SVERRSGGTDTQY
TRBV29-1,TRBJ2-1,SVGTARYNEQF
TRBV19,TRBJ2-1,ASRARGLEGDEQF
TRBV6-1,TRBJ2-5,ASSRLAGVGETQY
TRBV11-2,TRBJ2-1,ARSSRGTSGTAQF
TRBV4-1,TRBJ2-7,ASSQGAGDYEHY
TRBV20-1,TRBJ2-5,SARATGRDTEY
TRBV3-1,TRBJ1-1,ASSQYTGIQAF
TRBV6-6,TRBJ2-7,ASSYSRGQVVYEQY
TRBV19,TRBJ2-7,ASRPGGRASEQY
TRBV6-6,TRBJ2-1,ASSYSGAGGNNEQF
TRBV19,TRBJ2-3,ASSTGLAADTQY
TRBV15,TRBJ2-6,ATSTVSGANVLT
TRBV28,TRBJ2-1,ASTRYSYNEQF
TRBV7-9,TRBJ2-3,ASSFWTGPTDTQY
TRBV12-3/TRBV12-4,TRBJ1-3,ASSFGTSGNTIY
TRBV4-2,TRBJ2-1,ASRGASYNEQF
TRBV28,TRBJ1-1,ASSLFGQGAGSTEAF
TRBV6-1,TRBJ2-1,ASSERTSGRRQF